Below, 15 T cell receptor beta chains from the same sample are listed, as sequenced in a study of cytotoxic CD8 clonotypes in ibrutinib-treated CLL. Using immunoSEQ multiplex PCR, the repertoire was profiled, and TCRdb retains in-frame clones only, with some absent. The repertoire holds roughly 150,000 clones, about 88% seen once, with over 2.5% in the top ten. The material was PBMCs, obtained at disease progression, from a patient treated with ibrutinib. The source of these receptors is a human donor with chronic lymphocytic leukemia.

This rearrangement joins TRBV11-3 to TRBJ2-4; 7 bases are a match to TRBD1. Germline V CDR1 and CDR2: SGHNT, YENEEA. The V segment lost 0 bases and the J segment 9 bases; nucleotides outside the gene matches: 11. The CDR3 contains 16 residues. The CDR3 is CASSLDSLTGDGIQYF. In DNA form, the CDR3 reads TGTGCCAGCAGCTTAGACAGTTTAACAGGGGATGGCATTCAGTACTTC.

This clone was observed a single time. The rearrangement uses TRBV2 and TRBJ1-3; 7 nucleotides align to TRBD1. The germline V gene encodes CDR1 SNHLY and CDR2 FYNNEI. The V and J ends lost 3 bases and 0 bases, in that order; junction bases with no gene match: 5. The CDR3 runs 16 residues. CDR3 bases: TGTGCCAGCAGTGATTCAGGGGACAGCTCTGGAAACACCATATATTTT. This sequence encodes CASSDSGDSSGNTIYF.

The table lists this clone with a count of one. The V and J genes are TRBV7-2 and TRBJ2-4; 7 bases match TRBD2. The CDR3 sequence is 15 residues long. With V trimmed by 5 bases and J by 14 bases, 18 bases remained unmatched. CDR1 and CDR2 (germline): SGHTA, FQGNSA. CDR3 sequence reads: CASSPEIAGGVSKYF. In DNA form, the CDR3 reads TGTGCCAGCAGCCCCGAGATAGCGGGTGGGGTCTCCAAGTACTTC.

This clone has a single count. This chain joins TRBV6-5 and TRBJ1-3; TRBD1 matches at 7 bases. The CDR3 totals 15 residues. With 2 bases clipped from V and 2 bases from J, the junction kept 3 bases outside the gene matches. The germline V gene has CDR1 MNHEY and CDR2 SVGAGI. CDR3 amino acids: CASSYQTGPGNTIYF. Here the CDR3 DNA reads TGTGCCAGCAGTTACCAGACAGGGCCTGGAAACACCATATATTTT.

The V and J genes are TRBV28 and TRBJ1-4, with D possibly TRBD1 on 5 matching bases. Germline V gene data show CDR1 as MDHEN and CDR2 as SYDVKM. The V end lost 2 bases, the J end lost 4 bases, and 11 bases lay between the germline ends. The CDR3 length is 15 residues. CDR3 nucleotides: TGTGCCAGCAGTTTAGTGGGGCGAGGTAATGAAAAACTGTTTTTT. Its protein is CASSLVGRGNEKLFF.

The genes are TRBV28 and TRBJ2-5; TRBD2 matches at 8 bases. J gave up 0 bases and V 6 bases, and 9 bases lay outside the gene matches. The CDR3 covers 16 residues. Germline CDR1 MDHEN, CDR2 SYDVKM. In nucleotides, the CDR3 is TGTGCCAGCAGACCCACTAGCGGAAAGTACCAAGAGACCCAGTACTTC. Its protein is CASRPTSGKYQETQYF.

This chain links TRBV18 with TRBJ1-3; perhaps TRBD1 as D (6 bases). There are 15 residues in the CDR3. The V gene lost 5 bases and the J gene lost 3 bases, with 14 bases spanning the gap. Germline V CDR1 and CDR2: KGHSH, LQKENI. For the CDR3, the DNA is TGTGCCAGCTCAGACTCGGGGGGGCTTGGAAACACCATATATTTT. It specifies CASSDSGGLGNTIYF.

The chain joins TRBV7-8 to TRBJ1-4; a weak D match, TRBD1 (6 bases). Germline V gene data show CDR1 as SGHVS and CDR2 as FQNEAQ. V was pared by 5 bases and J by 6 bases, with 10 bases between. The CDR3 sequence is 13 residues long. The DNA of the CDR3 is TGTGCCAGCAGCCCTGGGGGCGATGAAAAACTGTTTTTT. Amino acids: CASSPGGDEKLFF.

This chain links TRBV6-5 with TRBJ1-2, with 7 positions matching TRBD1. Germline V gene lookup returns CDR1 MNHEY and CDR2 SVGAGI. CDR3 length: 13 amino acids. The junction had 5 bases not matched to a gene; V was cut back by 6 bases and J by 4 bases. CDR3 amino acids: CASRPDRAYGYTF. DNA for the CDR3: TGTGCCAGCAGACCCGACAGGGCCTATGGCTACACCTTC.

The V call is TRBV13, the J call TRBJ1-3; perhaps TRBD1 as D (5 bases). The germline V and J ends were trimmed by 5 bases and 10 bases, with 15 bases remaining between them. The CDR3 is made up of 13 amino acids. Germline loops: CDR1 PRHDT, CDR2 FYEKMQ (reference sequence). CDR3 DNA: TGTGCCAGCAGCCCTGGGACTCCCGCAACCATATATTTT. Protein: CASSPGTPATIYF.

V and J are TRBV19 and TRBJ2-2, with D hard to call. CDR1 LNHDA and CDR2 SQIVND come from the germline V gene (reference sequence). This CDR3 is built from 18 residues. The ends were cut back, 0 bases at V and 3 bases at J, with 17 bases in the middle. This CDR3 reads CASSIDLRPPMDTGELFF. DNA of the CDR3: TGTGCCAGTAGTATAGACCTTAGGCCTCCGATGGACACCGGGGAGCTGTTTTTT.

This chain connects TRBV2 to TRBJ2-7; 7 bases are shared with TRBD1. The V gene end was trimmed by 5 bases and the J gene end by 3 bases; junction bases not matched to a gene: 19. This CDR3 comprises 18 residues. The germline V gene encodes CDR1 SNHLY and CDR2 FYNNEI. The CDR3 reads CASSYFRDSVLGNYEQYF. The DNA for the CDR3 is TGTGCCAGCAGTTACTTCCGGGACAGCGTTCTCGGAAACTACGAGCAGTACTTC.

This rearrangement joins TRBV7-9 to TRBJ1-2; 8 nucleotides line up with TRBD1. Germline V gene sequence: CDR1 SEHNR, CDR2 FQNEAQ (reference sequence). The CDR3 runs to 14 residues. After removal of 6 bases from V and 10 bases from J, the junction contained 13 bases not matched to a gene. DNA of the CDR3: TGTGCCAGCAGGAGCTTAATACGACAGGGGCACTACACCTTC. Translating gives CASRSLIRQGHYTF.

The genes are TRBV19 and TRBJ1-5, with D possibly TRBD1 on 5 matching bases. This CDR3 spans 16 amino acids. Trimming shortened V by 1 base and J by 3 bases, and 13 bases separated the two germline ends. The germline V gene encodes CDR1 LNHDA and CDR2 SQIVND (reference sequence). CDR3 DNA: TGTGCCAGTAGTATAGTGGGGACGGATTTCAATCAGCCCCAGCATTTT. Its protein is CASSIVGTDFNQPQHF.

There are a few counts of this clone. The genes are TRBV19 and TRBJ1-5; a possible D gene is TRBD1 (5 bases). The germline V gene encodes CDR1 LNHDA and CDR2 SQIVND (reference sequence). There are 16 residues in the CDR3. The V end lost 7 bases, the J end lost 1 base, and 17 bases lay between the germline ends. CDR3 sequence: CASTPPGRMSNQPQHF. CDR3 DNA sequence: TGTGCCAGTACCCCCCCGGGACGGATGAGCAATCAGCCCCAGCATTTT.